This T cell receptor beta chain came from a study of chemoradiotherapy in HPV16-positive cancers. Whole-study findings and limits: Functional assays defining HPV-specific T cells used only a couple of HPV16-positive patients.

Repertoires were sampled repeatedly during chemoradiotherapy. As concerns this clone: The antigen remains unidentified.

Using immunoSEQ multiplex PCR, the repertoire was profiled, and TCRdb retains in-frame clones only, with some absent. The table has approximately 4,900 clones, 90% to 97% seen once. From germline, CDR1 is MDHEN and CDR2 SYDVKM. The CDR3 loop spans 15 amino acids. Losses at the gene ends were 6 bases for V and 6 bases for J; bases not matched to a gene: 11. The chain is built from TRBV28 and TRBJ2-3; 8 bases map to TRBD2. The material was tumor tissue, obtained from a patient who underwent chemoradiotherapy. The origin of this receptor is a human donor with HPV-associated anogenital cancer. Written as DNA, the CDR3 is TGTGCCAGCAGCATAGCGGGACAAAGAGGTGATACGCAGTATTTT. Translating gives CASSIAGQRGDTQYF.